This entry is about one TCR beta chain. Its specificity is unknown. The sort gate was single viable CD3+CD4+CD8-CD45RO+ cells for memory CD4+ T cells. Serostatus was set by detecting CMV pp150, pp28, p38, p52 IgG. Total CD4+ T cells were enriched by CD4 positive selection. Sequenced by immunoSEQ multiplex PCR; TCRdb stores in-frame clones only, minus some. The table lists 41,000 or so clones, more than 75% of them singletons. The sample belongs to a study of memory CD4+ T cells and cytomegalovirus serostatus. Study results and caveats: Each of approximately 61 CMV-associated TCRbeta sequences occurred in one to five individuals.

The junction had 6 bases not matched to a gene; V was cut back by 0 bases and J by 4 bases. Per the germline V gene, CDR1 is MNHEY and CDR2 is SMNVEV (reference sequence). CDR3 length equals 16 residues. This clonotype was sampled from an adult in good health and CMV-seronegative. The chain recombines TRBV27 with TRBJ1-2; 9 nucleotides line up with TRBD1. The sample consisted of memory CD4+ T cells from blood. The CDR3 DNA reads as TGTGCCAGCAGTTTATCGGGGACAGGGATAAGCTATGGCTACACCTTC. This translates into CASSLSGTGISYGYTF.